This T cell receptor (beta chain) was found in a study of T cell changes during pregnancy in multiple sclerosis (dated by TCRdb to between 2018 and 2021). Some background on the complete study: The study examined how the T cell repertoire changed over the course of pregnancy in women with multiple sclerosis.

For this clone: Its antigen is unknown. No qualities accompany the bases; no much larger clone lies one base away.

Trimming costs V 3 bases and J 0 bases, and their ends lie 17 bases apart. Looking up the germline V gene yields CDR1 SGDLS and CDR2 YYNGEE. The cysteine opens and the phenylalanine closes a CDR3 of 17 amino acids. The only DNA kept is the CDR3, 51 bases in frame from the first base. The library was obtained by the immunoSEQ multiplex PCR assay. TCRdb stores this immuneACCESS table with in-frame sequences only. Part of the clones is absent; in the studies checked, under half of the shortfall reflects unresolved V genes, and no reason is known for the rest. The sample data list about 41,000 clones, and roughly 87% of these were observed just once. The top ten clonotypes cover more than 0.6% of the sample.

Here the chain combines TRBV9 and TRBJ2-3; 5 matching bases give a weak D call of TRBD2. Sequencing was performed on CD4+ T cells from peripheral blood mononuclear cells, taken in the first trimester of pregnancy. The clonotype comes from a female donor with multiple sclerosis, enrolled in a pregnancy study. The nucleotide sequence is given as TGTGCCAGCAGCGCACAGCTAGCTACGGGTAGCACAGATACGCAGTATTTT. Translation gives CASSAQLATGSTDTQYF.